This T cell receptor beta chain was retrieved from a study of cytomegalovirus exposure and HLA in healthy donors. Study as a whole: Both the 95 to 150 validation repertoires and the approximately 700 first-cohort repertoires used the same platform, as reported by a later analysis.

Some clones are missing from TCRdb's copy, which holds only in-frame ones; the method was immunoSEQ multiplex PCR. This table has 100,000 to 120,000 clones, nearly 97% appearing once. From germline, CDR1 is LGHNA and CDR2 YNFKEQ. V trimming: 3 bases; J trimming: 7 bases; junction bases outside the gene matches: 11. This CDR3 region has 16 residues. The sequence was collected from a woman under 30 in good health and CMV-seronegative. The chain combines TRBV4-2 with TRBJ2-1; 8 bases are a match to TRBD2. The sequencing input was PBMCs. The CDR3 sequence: CASSQVFSGDRNEQFF. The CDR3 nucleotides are TGTGCCAGCAGCCAGGTATTTAGCGGGGATCGTAATGAGCAGTTCTTC.